The TCR beta chain under discussion was sequenced for a study of T cell responses to AZD1222 COVID-19 vaccine. Study at large: Researchers grouped second doses given at about 4 or about 12 weeks into one pool. Notes on the study in general: Sampled repertoires all dated from after the peak T cell response. Two AZD1222 doses significantly raised spike-specific TCR breadth and depth over controls.

Germline CDR1 and CDR2: LGHDT and YNNKEL (reference sequence). This CDR3 is built from 12 residues. Trimming shortened V by 4 bases and J by 0 bases, and 4 bases separated the two germline ends. On this clone: Its matching antigen is unknown.

Libraries were prepared by immunoSEQ multiplex PCR; TCRdb keeps only in-frame clonotypes and omits some of them. The table records 150,000 to 200,000 clones, about 92% of them present only once. This chain uses TRBV3-1 (or the pseudogene TRBV3-2) with TRBJ2-7; D unclear. The sequencing used peripheral blood, collected on day 0 of AZD1222 vaccination. The source is an adult in good health. CDR3: CASSRSSYEQYF. The CDR3 DNA follows: TGTGCCAGCAGCCGGTCCTCCTACGAGCAGTACTTC.